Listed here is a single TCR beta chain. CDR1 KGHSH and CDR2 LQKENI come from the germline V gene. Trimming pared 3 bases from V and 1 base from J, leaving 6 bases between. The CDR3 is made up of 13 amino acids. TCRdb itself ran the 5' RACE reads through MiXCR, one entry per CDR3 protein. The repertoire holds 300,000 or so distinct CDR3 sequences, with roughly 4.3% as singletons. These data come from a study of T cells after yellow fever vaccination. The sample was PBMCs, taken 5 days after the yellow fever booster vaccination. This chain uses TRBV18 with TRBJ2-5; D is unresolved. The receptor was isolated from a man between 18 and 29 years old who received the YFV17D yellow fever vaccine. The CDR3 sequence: CASSPSSQETQYF. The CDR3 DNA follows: TGTGCCAGCTCACCGTCCAGCCAAGAGACCCAGTACTTC.